The clone carrying this TCR beta chain was seen a handful of times. The antigen is unknown. V dropped 8 bases and J dropped 1 base, with 12 bases sitting between them. CDR1 MNHNY and CDR2 SVGAGI come from the germline V gene (reference sequence). The CDR3 is made up of 13 amino acids. Unique molecular identifiers (one per individual cDNA molecule) were attached. TCRdb reprocessed the 5' RACE reads via MiXCR and lists one record per CDR3 protein. The data contain about 67,000 distinct CDR3 sequences, approximately 10% of them seen just once; the ten biggest clones take up 3.8%. These data belong to a study of early T cells in non-severe SARS-CoV-2 infection. Study summary: Sequencing used unsorted whole-blood bulk RNA, so chains lack pairing.

Study-level findings and limits: Anti-spike CD8 specificities were favored by VDJdb matching, whose results missed private and CD4 specificities.

The rearrangement joins TRBV6-6 to TRBJ2-7; D is unresolved. Material: whole blood. The source is an adult who was a healthcare worker with PCR-confirmed SARS-CoV-2 infection or an uninfected control (not recorded which). CDR3 region: CASQAQLSYEQYF. CDR3 DNA: TGTGCCAGCCAGGCACAGCTATCCTACGAGCAGTACTTC.